The 18 T cell receptor beta chains below all came from one sample that was sequenced in a study of shared clonotypes between healthy human individuals. Sequencing was performed with immunoSEQ multiplex PCR; in TCRdb, only in-frame clones are kept and a portion is missing. The data hold roughly 760,000 clones, with about 74% observed a single time. The sample comprised memory CD4+ T cells sorted from blood. Regarding subset: CD45RA-negative fraction. The receptors were gathered from a woman between 25 and 40 years old in good health.

A word on this clone: This same CDR3 is encoded by further DNA sequences in the sample. The rearrangement joins TRBV11-3 to TRBJ2-1; 11 positions match TRBD1. Germline-derived CDR1 and CDR2 are SGHNT and YENEEA. The CDR3 has 17 residues. The V and J ends lost 0 bases and 4 bases, in that order; junction bases with no gene match: 5. The CDR3 loop is CASSLDSGTGGYNEQFF. DNA for the CDR3: TGTGCCAGCAGCTTAGATTCGGGGACAGGGGGGTACAATGAGCAGTTCTTC.

This chain uses TRBV11-3 with TRBJ2-7, with D possibly matching TRBD2 (7 bases). The CDR3 runs 16 residues. V lost 5 bases and J lost 6, with 23 bases in between. CDR1 is SGHNT, CDR2 YENEEA, per germline. The DNA of the CDR3 is TGTGCCAGCAGCCCCGGGGGCGGGAGAGATCGGGGCGAGCAGTACTTC. It is translated as CASSPGGGRDRGEQYF.

This clone was seen a few times. The CDR3 coding sequence is TGTGCCAGCAGCCACCAGGGAGATCAGCCCCAGCATTTT. This gives the protein CASSHQGDQPQHF. This chain uses TRBV14 with TRBJ1-5, with a weak D call TRBD1 (5 bases). CDR1 and CDR2 (germline): SGHDN, FVKESK. V lost 3 bases and J 5 bases, leaving 8 bases between the germline ends. This CDR3 spans 13 amino acids.

The chain has TRBV2 and TRBJ2-7, with TRBD2 matching over 10 bases. The CDR3 runs 15 residues. Germline trimming cut 2 bases from V and 3 bases from J; bases unmatched to any gene: 4. The germline V gene encodes CDR1 SNHLY and CDR2 FYNNEI. The CDR3 sequence: CASSELAGVGYEQYF. Written as DNA, the CDR3 is TGTGCCAGCAGTGAACTAGCGGGAGTTGGCTACGAGCAGTACTTC.

The rearrangement links TRBV5-1 to TRBJ2-7; 7 bases are a match to TRBD2. The length of the CDR3 is 16 residues. Losses at the gene ends were 4 bases for V and 7 bases for J; bases not matched to a gene: 17. Germline V gene data show CDR1 as SGHRS and CDR2 as YFSETQ. This CDR3 is CASSLGPPGGVREQYF. CDR3 nucleotide sequence: TGCGCCAGCAGCCTCGGGCCGCCGGGGGGAGTTCGGGAGCAGTACTTC.

This clone appeared a few times. The V and J genes are TRBV9 and TRBJ2-2, with D uncertain. Germline V lookup: CDR1 SGDLS, CDR2 YYNGEE. The CDR3 length is 14 residues. The ends were cut back, 1 base at V and 0 bases at J, with 4 bases in the middle. This chain's CDR3 is CASSVWANTGELFF. The CDR3 DNA follows: TGTGCCAGCAGCGTATGGGCGAACACCGGGGAGCTGTTTTTT.

This clone was detected only once. The CDR3 bases are TGTGCCAGCAGCTCCAACAGGGGTCGTTACTCCTACGAGCAGTACTTC. This codes for CASSSNRGRYSYEQYF. This chain connects TRBV7-2 to TRBJ2-7; 7 nucleotides agree with TRBD1. V dropped 4 bases and J dropped 0; count of bases not matched to a gene: 9. The CDR3 is 16 amino acids. Germline CDR1 and CDR2: SGHTA and FQGNSA.

The chain combines TRBV19 with TRBJ2-2, with TRBD1 as a possible D gene (6 bases). Germline assignment: CDR1 LNHDA and CDR2 SQIVND (reference sequence). This CDR3 has 15 residues. With 5 bases removed from V and 1 base from J, the gap between germline ends came to 11 bases. CDR3 loop: CASSRRTVNTGELFF. In DNA form, the CDR3 reads TGTGCCAGTAGTCGAAGGACAGTGAACACCGGGGAGCTGTTTTTT.

The chain uses TRBV19 and TRBJ2-2, with 11 nucleotides matching TRBD1. CDR3 length equals 13 residues. The V gene end was trimmed by 10 bases and the J gene end by 8 bases; junction bases not matched to a gene: 6. Germline CDR1 LNHDA, CDR2 SQIVND (reference sequence). For the CDR3, the DNA is TGTGCCACTGGACAGGGGGCATTAGGGGAGCTGTTTTTT. Translating gives CATGQGALGELFF.

A note on this clone: The sample carries other DNA sequences with the same CDR3. The chain couples TRBV19 to TRBJ1-5; 9 positions agree with TRBD1. The V and J ends lost 5 bases and 5 bases, in that order; junction bases with no gene match: 1. CDR3 length: 13 amino acids. The germline gives CDR1 LNHDA, CDR2 SQIVND (reference sequence). CDR3 bases: TGTGCCAGTAGTCGGACAGGGGATCAGCCCCAGCATTTT. Translated: CASSRTGDQPQHF.

This clone was counted a few times. The J gene is TRBJ1-4, the V gene TRBV19; TRBD1 is a possible D gene (5 bases). CDR3 length: 16 residues. Trimming shortened V by 7 bases and J by 4 bases, and 19 bases separated the two germline ends. Germline V gene data show CDR1 as LNHDA and CDR2 as SQIVND (reference sequence). CDR3 DNA sequence: TGTGCCAGTACCGACACCGGGGCCCGACTTAATGAAAAACTGTTTTTT. Its translation is CASTDTGARLNEKLFF.

V usage is TRBV28 and J usage is TRBJ2-7; possibly TRBD1 for D (5 bases). This CDR3 has 13 residues. Germline assignment: CDR1 MDHEN and CDR2 SYDVKM. Trimming left V 2 bases short and J 5 bases short, with 10 bases between. The CDR3 loop reads CASSLRPGNEQYF. The CDR3 coding sequence is TGTGCCAGCAGTTTACGGCCAGGGAACGAGCAGTACTTC.

The J gene is TRBJ1-3, the V gene TRBV7-9; a possible D gene is TRBD1 (6 bases). This CDR3 is built from 16 residues. CDR1 and CDR2 (germline): SEHNR, FQNEAQ (reference sequence). The V gene lost 1 base and the J gene lost 3 bases, with 13 bases spanning the gap. This chain's CDR3 is CASSLVLTGGGNTIYF. The CDR3 nucleotides read TGTGCCAGCAGCTTAGTTTTGACAGGAGGTGGAAACACCATATATTTT. Using reference TRBV7-9 and TRBJ1-3 for the parts outside the CDR3, the full variable domain is DTGVSQNPRHKITKRGQNVTFRCDPISEHNRLYWYRQTLGQGPEFLTYFQNEAQLEKSRLLSDRFSAERPKGSFSTLEIQRTEQGDSAMYLCASSLVLTGGGNTIYFGEGSWLTVV.

The chain combines TRBV19 with TRBJ1-5; D remains unclear. The CDR3 is 15 residues long. The germline V and J ends were trimmed by 2 bases and 11 bases, with 19 bases remaining between them. Per germline, CDR1 LNHDA and CDR2 SQIVND (reference sequence). The CDR3 DNA reads as TGTGCCAGTAGTATATTGACGGCACTAAGTCGTGCCCAGCATTTT. Encoded protein: CASSILTALSRAQHF.

The chain combines TRBV9 with TRBJ2-3; 7 bases map to TRBD1. V shed 4 bases and J 2 bases; nucleotides not matched to a gene: 7. The CDR3 runs to 15 residues. Germline loops: CDR1 SGDLS, CDR2 YYNGEE. DNA of the CDR3: TGTGCCAGCAGCCCTAGGGACAGCCACACAGATACGCAGTATTTT. It yields the protein CASSPRDSHTDTQYF.

V is TRBV30 and J is TRBJ1-2, with D perhaps matching TRBD1 (5 bases). Per germline, CDR1 GTSNPN and CDR2 SVGIG (reference sequence). This CDR3 contains 14 residues. The V end lost 1 base, the J end lost 4 bases, and 13 bases lay between the germline ends. The CDR3 DNA reads as TGTGCCTGGAGTGACGGGGGGATAAGCTATGGCTACACCTTC. Translation gives CAWSDGGISYGYTF.

The chain is built from TRBV28 and TRBJ1-2, with no clear D. The ends were cut back, 3 bases at V and 5 bases at J, with 10 bases in the middle. This CDR3 contains 13 residues. CDR1 and CDR2 (germline): MDHEN, SYDVKM. The DNA for the CDR3 is TGTGCCAGCAGTTTCTTGCCCGAGTATGGCTACACCTTC. Encoded protein: CASSFLPEYGYTF.

The chain couples TRBV14 to TRBJ1-1, with 7 nucleotides matching TRBD1. The germline V gene encodes CDR1 SGHDN and CDR2 FVKESK. This CDR3 contains 13 residues. J lost 7 bases, V lost 4 bases, and 6 bases had no gene match. The CDR3 spells CASSRQGSFEAFF. In nucleotides, the CDR3 is TGTGCCAGCAGCCGACAGGGTTCTTTTGAAGCTTTCTTT.